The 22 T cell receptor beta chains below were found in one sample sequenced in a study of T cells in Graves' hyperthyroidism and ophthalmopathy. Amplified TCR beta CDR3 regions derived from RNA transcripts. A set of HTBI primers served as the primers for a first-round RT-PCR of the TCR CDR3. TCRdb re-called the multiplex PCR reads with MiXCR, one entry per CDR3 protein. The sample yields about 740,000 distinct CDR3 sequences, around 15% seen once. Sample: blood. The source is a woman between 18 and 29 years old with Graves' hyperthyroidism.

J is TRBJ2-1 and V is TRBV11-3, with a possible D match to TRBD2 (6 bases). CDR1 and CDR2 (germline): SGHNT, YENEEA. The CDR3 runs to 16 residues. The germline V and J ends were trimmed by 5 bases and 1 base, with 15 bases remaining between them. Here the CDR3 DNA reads TGTGCCAGCAGCAACCGGGACGCGGGATCCTACAATGAGCAGTTCTTC. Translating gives CASSNRDAGSYNEQFF.

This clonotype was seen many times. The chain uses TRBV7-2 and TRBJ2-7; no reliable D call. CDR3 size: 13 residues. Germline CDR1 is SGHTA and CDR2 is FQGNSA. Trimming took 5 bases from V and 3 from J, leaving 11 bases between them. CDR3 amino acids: CASSPPTHYEQYF. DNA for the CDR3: TGTGCCAGCAGCCCACCTACCCACTACGAGCAGTACTTC.

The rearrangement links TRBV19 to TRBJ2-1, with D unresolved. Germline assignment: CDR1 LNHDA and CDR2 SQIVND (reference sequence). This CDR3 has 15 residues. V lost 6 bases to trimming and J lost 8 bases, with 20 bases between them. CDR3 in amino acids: CASSPYEQSPDEQFF. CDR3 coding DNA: TGTGCCAGTAGCCCGTATGAACAAAGCCCGGATGAGCAGTTCTTC. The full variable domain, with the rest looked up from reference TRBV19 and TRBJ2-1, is DGGITQSPKYLFRKEGQNVTLSCEQNLNHDAMYWYRQDPGQGLRLIYYSQIVNDFQKGDIAEGYSVSREKKESFPLTVTSAQKNPTAFYLCASSPYEQSPDEQFFGPGTRLTVL.

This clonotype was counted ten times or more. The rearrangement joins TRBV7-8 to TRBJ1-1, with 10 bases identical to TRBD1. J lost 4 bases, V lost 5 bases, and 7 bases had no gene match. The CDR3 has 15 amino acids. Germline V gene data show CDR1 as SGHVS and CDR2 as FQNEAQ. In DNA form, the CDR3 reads TGTGCCAGCAGCGTGAATCGGACAGGGGGCACTGAAGCTTTCTTT. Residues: CASSVNRTGGTEAFF.

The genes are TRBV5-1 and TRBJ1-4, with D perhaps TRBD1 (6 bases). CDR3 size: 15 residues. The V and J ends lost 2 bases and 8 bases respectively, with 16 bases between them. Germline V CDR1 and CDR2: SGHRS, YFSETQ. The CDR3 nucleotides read TGCGCCAGCAGCTTTCGGGCAGGGGTAAAGGAAAAACTGTTTTTT. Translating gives CASSFRAGVKEKLFF. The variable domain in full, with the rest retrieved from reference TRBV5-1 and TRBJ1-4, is KAGVTQTPRYLIKTRGQQVTLSCSPISGHRSVSWYQQTPGQGLQFLFEYFSETQRNKGNFPGRFSGRQFSNSRSEMNVSTLELGDSALYLCASSFRAGVKEKLFFGSGTQLSVL.

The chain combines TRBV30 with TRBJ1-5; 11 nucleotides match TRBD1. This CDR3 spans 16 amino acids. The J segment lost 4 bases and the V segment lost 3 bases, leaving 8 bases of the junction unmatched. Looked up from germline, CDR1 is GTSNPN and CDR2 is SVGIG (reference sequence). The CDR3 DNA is TGTGCCTGGAGCGCCGCCGGGACAGGGGGTAATCAGCCCCAGCATTTT. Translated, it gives CAWSAAGTGGNQPQHF.

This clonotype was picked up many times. The CDR3 reads CASSQVRAGSYNEQFF. The CDR3 bases are TGCGCCAGCAGCCAAGTTCGAGCGGGCTCCTACAATGAGCAGTTCTTC. J is TRBJ2-1 and V is TRBV4-3, with a tentative D call TRBD2 (6 bases). CDR1 and CDR2 (germline): LGHNA, YSLEER. The CDR3 sequence is 16 residues long. Deletions cut 1 base from V and 0 bases from J, with 10 bases between.

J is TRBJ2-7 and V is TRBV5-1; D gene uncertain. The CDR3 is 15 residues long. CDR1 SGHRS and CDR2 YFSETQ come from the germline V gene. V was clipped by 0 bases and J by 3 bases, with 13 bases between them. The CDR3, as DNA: TGCGCCAGCAGCTTGGGGGTAGCTGGCTTCTACGAGCAGTACTTC. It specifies CASSLGVAGFYEQYF.

The CDR3 sequence is CASRKGQGLGTDTQYF. CDR3 sequence (DNA): TGTGCCAGCAGAAAGGGACAGGGCCTAGGCACAGATACGCAGTATTTT. The V and J genes are TRBV27 and TRBJ2-3; TRBD1 matches 9 bases. CDR1 and CDR2 (germline): MNHEY, SMNVEV (reference sequence). The junction had 8 bases not matched to a gene; V was cut back by 6 bases and J by 1 base. The CDR3 loop spans 16 amino acids.

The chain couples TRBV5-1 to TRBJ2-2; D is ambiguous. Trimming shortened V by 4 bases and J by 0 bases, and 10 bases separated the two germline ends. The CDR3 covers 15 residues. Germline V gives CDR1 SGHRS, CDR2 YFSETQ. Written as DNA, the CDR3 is TGCGCCAGCAGCGTTACGCGGCCGAACACCGGGGAGCTGTTTTTT. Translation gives CASSVTRPNTGELFF.

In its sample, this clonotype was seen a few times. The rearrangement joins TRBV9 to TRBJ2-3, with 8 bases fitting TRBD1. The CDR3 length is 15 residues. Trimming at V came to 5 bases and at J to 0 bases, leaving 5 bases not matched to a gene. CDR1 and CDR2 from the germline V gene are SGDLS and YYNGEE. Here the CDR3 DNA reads TGTGCCAGCAGTGTCCAGGGGGCTAGCACAGATACGCAGTATTTT. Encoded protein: CASSVQGASTDTQYF. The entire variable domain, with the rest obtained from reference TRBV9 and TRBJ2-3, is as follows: DSGVTQTPKHLITATGQRVTLRCSPRSGDLSVYWYQQSLDQGLQFLIQYYNGEERAKGNILERFSAQQFPDLHSELNLSSLELGDSALYFCASSVQGASTDTQYFGPGTRLTVL.

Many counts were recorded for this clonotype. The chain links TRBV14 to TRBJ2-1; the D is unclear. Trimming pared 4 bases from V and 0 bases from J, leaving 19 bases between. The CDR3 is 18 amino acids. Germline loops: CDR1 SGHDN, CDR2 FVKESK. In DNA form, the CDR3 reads TGTGCCAGCAGCCCCCTTTACCTCACAGCCGGCTCCTACAATGAGCAGTTCTTC. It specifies CASSPLYLTAGSYNEQFF.

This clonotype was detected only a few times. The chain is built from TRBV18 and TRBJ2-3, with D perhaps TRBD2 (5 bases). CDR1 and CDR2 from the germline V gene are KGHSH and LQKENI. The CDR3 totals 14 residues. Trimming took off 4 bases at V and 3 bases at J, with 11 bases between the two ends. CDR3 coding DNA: TGTGCCAGCTCACACCCGGGGAAGACAGATACGCAGTATTTT. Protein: CASSHPGKTDTQYF. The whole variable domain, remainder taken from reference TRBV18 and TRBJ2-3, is NAGVMQNPRHLVRRRGQEARLRCSPMKGHSHVYWYRQLPEEGLKFMVYLQKENIIDESGMPKERFSAEFPKEGPSILRIQQVVRGDSAAYFCASSHPGKTDTQYFGPGTRLTVL.

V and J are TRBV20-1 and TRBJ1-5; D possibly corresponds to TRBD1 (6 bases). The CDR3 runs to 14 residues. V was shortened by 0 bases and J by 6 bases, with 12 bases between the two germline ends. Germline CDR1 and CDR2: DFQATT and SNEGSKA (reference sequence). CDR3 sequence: CSARERTAPQPQHF. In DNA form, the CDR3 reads TGCAGTGCTAGAGAAAGGACAGCCCCTCAGCCCCAGCATTTT.

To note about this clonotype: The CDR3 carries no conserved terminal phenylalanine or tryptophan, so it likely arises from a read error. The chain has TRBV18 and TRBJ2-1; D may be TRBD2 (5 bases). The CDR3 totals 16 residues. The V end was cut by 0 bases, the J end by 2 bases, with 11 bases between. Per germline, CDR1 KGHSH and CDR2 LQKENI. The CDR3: CASSPPGAATYNEQFV. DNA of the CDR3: TGTGCCAGCTCACCACCCGGAGCGGCGACCTACAATGAGCAGTTCGTC.

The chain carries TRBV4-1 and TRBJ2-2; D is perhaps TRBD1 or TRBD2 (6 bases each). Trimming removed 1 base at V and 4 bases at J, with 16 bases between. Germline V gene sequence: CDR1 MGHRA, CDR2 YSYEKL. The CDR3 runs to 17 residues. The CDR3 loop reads CASSQVMGGAGTGELFF. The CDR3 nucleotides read TGCGCCAGCAGCCAAGTTATGGGGGGCGCTGGCACCGGGGAGCTGTTTTTT.

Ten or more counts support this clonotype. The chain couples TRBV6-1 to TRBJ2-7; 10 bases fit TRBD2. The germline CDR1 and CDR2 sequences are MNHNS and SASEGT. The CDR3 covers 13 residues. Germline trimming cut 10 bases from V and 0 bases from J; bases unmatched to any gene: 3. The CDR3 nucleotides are TGTGCCACTTCTAGCGGGAGCTCCTACGAGCAGTACTTC. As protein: CATSSGSSYEQYF.

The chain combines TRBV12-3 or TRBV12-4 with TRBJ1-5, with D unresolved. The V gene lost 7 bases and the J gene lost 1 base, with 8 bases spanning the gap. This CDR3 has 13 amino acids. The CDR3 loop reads CASTVTSNQPQHF. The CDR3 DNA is TGTGCCAGCACCGTGACCAGCAATCAGCCCCAGCATTTT.

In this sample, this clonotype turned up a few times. The CDR3 is CASSGGVVGELFF. The CDR3 DNA sequence: TGTGCCAGCAGCGGAGGGGTGGTCGGGGAGCTGTTTTTT. The chain couples TRBV5-8 to TRBJ2-2; tentative D call: TRBD2 (6 bases). V was trimmed by 4 bases and J by 7 bases, leaving 11 bases between them. Germline CDR1 reads SGHTS; CDR2 reads YDEGEE. The CDR3 is 13 residues long.

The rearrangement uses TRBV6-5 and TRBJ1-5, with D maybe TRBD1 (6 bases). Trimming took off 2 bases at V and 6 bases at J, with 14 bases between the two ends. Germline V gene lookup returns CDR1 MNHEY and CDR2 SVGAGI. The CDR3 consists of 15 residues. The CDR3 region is CASSYLTGSFQPQHF. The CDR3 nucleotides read TGTGCCAGCAGTTACCTTACAGGGAGCTTTCAGCCCCAGCATTTT.

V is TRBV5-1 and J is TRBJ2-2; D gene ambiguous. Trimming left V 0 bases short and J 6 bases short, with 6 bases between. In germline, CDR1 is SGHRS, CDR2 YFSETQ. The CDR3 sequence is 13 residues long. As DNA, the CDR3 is TGCGCCAGCAGCTTGGGGGCTTCCGGGGAGCTGTTTTTT. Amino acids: CASSLGASGELFF.

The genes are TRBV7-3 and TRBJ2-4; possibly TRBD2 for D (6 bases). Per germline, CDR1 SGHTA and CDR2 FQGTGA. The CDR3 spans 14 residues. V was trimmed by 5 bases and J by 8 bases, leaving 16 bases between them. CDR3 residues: CASSQDGPGDIQYF. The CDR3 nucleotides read TGTGCCAGCAGCCAAGACGGGCCGGGGGACATTCAGTACTTC.